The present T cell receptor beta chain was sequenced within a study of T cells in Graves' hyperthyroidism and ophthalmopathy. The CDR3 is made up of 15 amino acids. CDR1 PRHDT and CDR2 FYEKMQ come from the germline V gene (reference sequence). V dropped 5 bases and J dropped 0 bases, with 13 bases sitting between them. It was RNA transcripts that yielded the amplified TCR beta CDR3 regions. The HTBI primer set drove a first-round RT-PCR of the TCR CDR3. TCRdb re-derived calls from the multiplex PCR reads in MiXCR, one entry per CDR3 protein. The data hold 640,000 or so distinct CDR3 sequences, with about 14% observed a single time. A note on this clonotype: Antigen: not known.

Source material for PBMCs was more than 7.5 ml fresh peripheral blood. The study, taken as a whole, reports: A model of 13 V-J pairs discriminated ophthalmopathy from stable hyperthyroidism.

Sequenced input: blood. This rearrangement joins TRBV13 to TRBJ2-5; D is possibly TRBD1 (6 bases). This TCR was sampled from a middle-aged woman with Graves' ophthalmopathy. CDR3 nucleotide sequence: TGTGCCAGCAGCCTCAGGGGCAGGTACCAAGAGACCCAGTACTTC. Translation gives CASSLRGRYQETQYF.